The 2 T cell receptor beta chains given below trace back to one sample, sequenced in a study of T cell responses to AZD1222 COVID-19 vaccine. Assay used: immunoSEQ multiplex PCR; TCRdb lists only in-frame clones, some missing. The sample holds approximately 150,000 clones, 90% to 95% seen once. The sample consisted of peripheral blood, taken 28 days after the second AZD1222 dose. The receptor source for this set is an adult who received the AZD1222 COVID-19 vaccine.

V usage is TRBV12-3 or TRBV12-4 and J usage is TRBJ2-7; either TRBD1 or TRBD2 may fit D (5 bases each). The V gene lost 0 bases and the J gene lost 9 bases, with 12 bases spanning the gap. The CDR3 covers 13 residues. The CDR3 DNA is TGTGCCAGCAGTTTAGCCCAGGGAGTTGGGCAGTACTTC. Translation: CASSLAQGVGQYF.

This clone was detected once. The chain carries TRBV6-5 and TRBJ1-6; D ambiguous. Trimming shortened V by 7 bases and J by 10 bases, and 11 bases separated the two germline ends. The CDR3 sequence is 12 residues long. In germline, CDR1 is MNHEY, CDR2 SVGAGI. CDR3 DNA: TGTGCCAGCACGGAGGGATACTCACCCCTCCACTTT. This gives the protein CASTEGYSPLHF.